This T cell receptor (beta chain) was documented in a study of T-cell reconstitution after alpha-beta-depleted transplantation in children. The TCRbeta library was prepared with unique molecular identifiers. Each CDR3 protein gets one entry after TCRdb re-called the PCR reads with MiXCR. The sample consists of about 980,000 distinct CDR3 sequences, about 29% of them appearing once. This clonotype has a handful of counts. The clonotype originates from a boy under two years old who had a stem cell transplant for SCID, so the T cells may come from the graft donor. Sequencing used PBMCs, mostly from graft donor cells, obtained 360 days after TCRalphabeta/CD19-depleted stem cell transplant.

The CDR3 reads CASKPRERAGPNEQFF. The CDR3, as DNA: TGTGCCAGCAAGCCCAGGGAGCGGGCGGGGCCCAATGAGCAGTTCTTC. J is TRBJ2-1 and V is TRBV12-3 or TRBV12-4, with D possibly being TRBD2 (6 bases). The CDR3 extends over 16 amino acids. Trimming cost V 7 bases and J 6 bases, with 22 bases left between them.